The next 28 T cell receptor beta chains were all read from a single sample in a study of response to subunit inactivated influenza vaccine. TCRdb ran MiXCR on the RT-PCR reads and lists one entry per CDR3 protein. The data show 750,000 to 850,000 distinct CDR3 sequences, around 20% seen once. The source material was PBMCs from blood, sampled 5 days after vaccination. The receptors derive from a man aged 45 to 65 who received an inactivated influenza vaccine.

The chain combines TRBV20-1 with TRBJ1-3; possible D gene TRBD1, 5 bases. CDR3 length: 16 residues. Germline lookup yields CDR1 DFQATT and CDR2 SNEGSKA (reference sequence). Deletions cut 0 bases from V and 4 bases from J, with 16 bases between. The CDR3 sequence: CSARDSTGTEGNTIYF. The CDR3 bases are TGCAGTGCTAGAGATTCGACCGGGACGGAAGGAAACACCATATATTTT.

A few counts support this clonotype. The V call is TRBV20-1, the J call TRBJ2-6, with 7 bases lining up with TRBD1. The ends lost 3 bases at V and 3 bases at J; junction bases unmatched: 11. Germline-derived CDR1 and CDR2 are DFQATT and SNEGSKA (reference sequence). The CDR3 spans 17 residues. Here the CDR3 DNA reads TGCAGTGCTAGGGGGACAGTCCCACCAGGTGGGGCCAACGTCCTGACTTTC. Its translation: CSARGTVPPGGANVLTF.

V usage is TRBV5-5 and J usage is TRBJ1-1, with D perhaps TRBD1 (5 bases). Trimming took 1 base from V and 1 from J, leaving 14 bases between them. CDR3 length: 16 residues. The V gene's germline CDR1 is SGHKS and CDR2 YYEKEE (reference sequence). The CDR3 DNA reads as TGTGCCAGCAGCTTGATGGCCAGGGATACGAACACTGAAGCTTTCTTT. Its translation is CASSLMARDTNTEAFF.

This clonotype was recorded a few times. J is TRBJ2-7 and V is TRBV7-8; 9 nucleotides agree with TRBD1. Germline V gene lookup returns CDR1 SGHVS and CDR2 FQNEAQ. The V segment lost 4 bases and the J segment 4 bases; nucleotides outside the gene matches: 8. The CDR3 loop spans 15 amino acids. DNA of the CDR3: TGTGCCAGCAGCTCCTTGGACAGGGGCGTTTACGAGCAGTACTTC. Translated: CASSSLDRGVYEQYF.

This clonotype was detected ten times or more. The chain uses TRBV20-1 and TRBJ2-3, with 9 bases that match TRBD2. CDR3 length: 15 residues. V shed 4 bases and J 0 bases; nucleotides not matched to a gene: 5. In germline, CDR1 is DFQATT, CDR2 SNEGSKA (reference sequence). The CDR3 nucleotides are TGCAGTGCTAAAATAGCGGGAGAAAGCACAGATACGCAGTATTTT. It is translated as CSAKIAGESTDTQYF.

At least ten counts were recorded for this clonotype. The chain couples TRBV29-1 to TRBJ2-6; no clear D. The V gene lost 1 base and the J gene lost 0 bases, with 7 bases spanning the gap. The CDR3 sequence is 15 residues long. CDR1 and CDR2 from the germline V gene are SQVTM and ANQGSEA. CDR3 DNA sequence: TGCAGCGTTGAAGTACCCGACTCTGGGGCCAACGTCCTGACTTTC. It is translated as CSVEVPDSGANVLTF.

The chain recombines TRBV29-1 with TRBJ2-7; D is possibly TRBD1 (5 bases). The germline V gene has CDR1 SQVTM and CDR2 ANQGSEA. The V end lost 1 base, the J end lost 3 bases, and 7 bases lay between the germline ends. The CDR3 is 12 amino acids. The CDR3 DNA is TGCAGCGTTGAAGTAGGGGACTACGAGCAGTACTTC. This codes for CSVEVGDYEQYF.

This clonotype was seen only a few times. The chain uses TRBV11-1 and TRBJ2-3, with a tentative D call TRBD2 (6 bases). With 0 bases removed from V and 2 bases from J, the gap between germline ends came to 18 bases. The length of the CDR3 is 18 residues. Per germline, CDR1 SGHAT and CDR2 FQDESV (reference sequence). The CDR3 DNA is TGTGCCAGCAGCTTAGCGCTCAGGAGGGACTCCTACACAGATACGCAGTATTTT. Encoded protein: CASSLALRRDSYTDTQYF.

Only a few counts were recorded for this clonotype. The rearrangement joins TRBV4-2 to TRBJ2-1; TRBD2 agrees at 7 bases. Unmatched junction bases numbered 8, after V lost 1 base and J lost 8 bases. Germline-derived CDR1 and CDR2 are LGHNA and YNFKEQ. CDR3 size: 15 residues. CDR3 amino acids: CASSQVGSGRDEQFF. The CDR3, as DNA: TGTGCCAGCAGCCAAGTTGGTTCGGGGAGGGATGAGCAGTTCTTC.

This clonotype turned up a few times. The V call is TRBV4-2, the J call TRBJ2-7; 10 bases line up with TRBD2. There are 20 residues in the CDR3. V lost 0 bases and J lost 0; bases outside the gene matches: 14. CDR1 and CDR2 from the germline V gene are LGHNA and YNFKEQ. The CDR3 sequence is CASSQEKGTSANIRSYEQYF. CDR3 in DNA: TGTGCCAGCAGCCAAGAAAAAGGGACTAGCGCCAACATCCGCTCCTACGAGCAGTACTTC.

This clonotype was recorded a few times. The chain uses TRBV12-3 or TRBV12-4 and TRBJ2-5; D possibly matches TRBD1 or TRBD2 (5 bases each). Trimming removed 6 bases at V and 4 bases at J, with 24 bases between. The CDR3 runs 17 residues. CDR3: CASRKTGLPGGPETQYF. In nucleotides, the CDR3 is TGTGCCAGCAGAAAAACAGGACTTCCCGGAGGCCCAGAGACCCAGTACTTC.

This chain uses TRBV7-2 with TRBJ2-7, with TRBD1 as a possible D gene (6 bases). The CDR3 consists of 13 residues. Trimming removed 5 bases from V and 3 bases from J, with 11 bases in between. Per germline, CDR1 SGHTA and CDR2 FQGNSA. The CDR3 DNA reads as TGTGCCAGCAGCCCACGGACAGTCTACGAGCAGTACTTC. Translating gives CASSPRTVYEQYF.

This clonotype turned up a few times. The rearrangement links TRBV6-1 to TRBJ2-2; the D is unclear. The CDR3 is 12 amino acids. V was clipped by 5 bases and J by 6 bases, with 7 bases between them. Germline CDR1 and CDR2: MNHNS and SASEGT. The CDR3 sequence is CASSPTSGELFF. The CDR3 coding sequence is TGTGCCAGCAGTCCCACATCCGGGGAGCTGTTTTTT.

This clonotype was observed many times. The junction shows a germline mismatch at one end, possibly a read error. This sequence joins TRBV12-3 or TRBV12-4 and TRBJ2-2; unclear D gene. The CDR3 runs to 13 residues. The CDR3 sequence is CASSLRSTGELFF. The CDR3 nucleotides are TGCGCCAGCAGCTTGCGGAGCACCGGGGAGCTGTTTTTT.

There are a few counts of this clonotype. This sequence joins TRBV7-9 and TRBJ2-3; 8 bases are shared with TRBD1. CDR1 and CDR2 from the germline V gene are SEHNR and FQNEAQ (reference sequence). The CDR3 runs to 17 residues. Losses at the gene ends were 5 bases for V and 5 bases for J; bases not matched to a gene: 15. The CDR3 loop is CASSRSQDRVYRDTQYF. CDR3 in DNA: TGTGCCAGCAGCCGATCCCAGGACAGGGTTTACAGAGATACGCAGTATTTT.

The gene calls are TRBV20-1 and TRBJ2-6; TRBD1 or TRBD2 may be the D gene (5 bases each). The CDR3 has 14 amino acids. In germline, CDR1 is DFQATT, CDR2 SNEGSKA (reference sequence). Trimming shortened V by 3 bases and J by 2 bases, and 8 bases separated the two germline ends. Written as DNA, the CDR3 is TGCAGTGCTAGGGGGACCACTGGGGCCAACGTCCTGACTTTC. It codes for CSARGTTGANVLTF.

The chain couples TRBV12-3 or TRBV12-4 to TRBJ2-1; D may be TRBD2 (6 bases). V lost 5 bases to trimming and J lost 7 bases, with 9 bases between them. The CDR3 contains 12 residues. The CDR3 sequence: CASSRLGNEQFF. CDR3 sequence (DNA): TGTGCCAGCAGTCGACTAGGGAATGAGCAGTTCTTC.

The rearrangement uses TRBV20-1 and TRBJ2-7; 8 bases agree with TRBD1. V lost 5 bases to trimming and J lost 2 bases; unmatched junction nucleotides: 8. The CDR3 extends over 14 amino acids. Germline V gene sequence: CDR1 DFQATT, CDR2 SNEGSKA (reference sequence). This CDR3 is CSAYPGQEAYEQYF. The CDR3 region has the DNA TGCAGTGCTTATCCGGGACAGGAGGCCTACGAGCAGTACTTC.

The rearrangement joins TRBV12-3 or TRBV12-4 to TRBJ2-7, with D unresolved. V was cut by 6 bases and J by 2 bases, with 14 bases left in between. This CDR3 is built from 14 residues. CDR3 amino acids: CASSYNTGPYEQYF. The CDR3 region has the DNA TGTGCCAGCAGCTACAACACGGGCCCCTACGAGCAGTACTTC.

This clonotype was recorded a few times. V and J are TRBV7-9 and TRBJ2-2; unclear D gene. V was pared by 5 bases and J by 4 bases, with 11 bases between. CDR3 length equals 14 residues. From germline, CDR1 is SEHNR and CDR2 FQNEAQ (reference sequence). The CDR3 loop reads CASSGYGFTGELFF. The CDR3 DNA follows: TGTGCCAGCAGCGGTTACGGTTTCACCGGGGAGCTGTTTTTT.

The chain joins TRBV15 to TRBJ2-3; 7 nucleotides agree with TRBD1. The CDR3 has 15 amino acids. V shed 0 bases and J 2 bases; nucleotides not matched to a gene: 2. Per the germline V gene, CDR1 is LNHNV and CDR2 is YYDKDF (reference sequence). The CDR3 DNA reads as TGTGCCACCAGCAGAGAAGGGACAGCCACAGATACGCAGTATTTT. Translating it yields CATSREGTATDTQYF.

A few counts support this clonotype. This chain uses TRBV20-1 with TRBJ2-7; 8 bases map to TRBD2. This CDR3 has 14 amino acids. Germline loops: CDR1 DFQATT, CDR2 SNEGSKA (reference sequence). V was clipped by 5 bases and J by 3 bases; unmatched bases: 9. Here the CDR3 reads CSAVRLAILYEQYF. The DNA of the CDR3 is TGCAGTGCTGTTCGACTAGCGATTCTCTACGAGCAGTACTTC.

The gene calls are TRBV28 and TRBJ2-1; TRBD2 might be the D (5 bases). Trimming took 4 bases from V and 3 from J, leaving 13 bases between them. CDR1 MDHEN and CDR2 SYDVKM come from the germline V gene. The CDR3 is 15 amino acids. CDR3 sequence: CASSSFGEIYNEQFF. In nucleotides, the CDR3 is TGTGCCAGCAGTTCCTTTGGGGAGATCTACAATGAGCAGTTCTTC.

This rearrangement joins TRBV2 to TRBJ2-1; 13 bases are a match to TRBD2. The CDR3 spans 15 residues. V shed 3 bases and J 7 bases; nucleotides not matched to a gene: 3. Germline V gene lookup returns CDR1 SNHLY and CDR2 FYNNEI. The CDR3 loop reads CASSDPGLAGNEQFF. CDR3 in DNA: TGTGCCAGCAGTGATCCGGGACTAGCGGGAAATGAGCAGTTCTTC.

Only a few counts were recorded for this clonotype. For the CDR3, the DNA is TGCAGTGCTATACGGGACTCCTACGAGCAGTACTTC. Translating it yields CSAIRDSYEQYF. This chain links TRBV20-1 with TRBJ2-7; weak D call: TRBD2 (5 bases). Trimming removed 4 bases at V and 0 bases at J, with 7 bases between. Per the germline V gene, CDR1 is DFQATT and CDR2 is SNEGSKA (reference sequence). The CDR3 consists of 12 residues.

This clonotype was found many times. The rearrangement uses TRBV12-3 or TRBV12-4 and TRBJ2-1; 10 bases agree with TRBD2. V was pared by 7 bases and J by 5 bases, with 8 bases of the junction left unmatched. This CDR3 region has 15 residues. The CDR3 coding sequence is TGTGCCAGCACCTTACTAGCGGGACTTCACAATGAGCAGTTCTTC. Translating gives CASTLLAGLHNEQFF.

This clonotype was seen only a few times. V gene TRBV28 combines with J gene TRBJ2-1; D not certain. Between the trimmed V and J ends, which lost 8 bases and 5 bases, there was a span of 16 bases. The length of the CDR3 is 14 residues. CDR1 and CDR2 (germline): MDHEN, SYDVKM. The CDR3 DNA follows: TGTGCCAGCTCCTTCCCCGGTAGCAACAATGAGCAGTTCTTC. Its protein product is CASSFPGSNNEQFF.

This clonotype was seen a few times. CDR3 sequence: CSARGSDGTGDTGELFF. The CDR3 DNA follows: TGCAGTGCTAGGGGCTCGGATGGGACAGGGGACACCGGGGAGCTGTTTTTT. The gene calls are TRBV20-1 and TRBJ2-2; 10 bases line up with TRBD1. Trimming took 3 bases from V and 3 from J; bases not matched to a gene: 10. CDR1 and CDR2 (germline): DFQATT, SNEGSKA (reference sequence). This CDR3 has 17 residues.